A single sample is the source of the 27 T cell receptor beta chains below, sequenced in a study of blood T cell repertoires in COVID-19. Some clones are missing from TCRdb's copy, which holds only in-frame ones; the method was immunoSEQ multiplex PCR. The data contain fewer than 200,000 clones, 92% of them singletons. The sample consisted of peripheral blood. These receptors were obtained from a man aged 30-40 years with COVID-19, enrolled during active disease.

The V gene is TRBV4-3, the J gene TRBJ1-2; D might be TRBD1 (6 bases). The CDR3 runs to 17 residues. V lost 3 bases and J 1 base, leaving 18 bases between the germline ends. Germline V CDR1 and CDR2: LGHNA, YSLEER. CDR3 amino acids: CASSHGADRDINYGYTF. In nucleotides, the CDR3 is TGCGCCAGCAGCCACGGAGCCGACCGGGACATTAACTATGGCTACACCTTC.

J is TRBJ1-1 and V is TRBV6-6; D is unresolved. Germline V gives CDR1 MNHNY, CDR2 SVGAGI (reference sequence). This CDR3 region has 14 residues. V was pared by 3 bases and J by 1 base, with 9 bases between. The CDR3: CASSYIGENTEAFF. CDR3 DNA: TGTGCCAGCAGTTATATAGGAGAGAACACTGAAGCTTTCTTT.

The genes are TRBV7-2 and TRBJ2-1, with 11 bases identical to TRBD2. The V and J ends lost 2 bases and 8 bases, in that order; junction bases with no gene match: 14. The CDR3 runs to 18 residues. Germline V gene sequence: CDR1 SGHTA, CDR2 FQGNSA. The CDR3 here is CASSLTMAGLAARDEQFF. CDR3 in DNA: TGTGCCAGCAGCTTAACAATGGCGGGACTAGCGGCCCGGGATGAGCAGTTCTTC.

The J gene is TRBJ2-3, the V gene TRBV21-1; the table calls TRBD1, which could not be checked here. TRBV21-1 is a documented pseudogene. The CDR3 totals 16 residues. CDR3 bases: TGTGCCAGCAGCAATCCCTTGACACCTAGCACAGATACGCAGTATTTT. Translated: CASSNPLTPSTDTQYF.

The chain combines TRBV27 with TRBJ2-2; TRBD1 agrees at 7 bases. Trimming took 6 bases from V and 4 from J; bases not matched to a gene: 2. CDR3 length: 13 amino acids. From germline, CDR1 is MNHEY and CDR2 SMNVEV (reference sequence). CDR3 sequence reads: CASSRTGTGELFF. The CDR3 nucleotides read TGTGCCAGCAGCAGGACAGGCACCGGGGAGCTGTTTTTT.

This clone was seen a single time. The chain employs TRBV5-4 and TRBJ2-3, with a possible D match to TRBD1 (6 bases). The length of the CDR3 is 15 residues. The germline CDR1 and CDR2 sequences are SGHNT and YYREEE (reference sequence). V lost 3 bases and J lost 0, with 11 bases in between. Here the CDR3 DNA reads TGTGCCAGCAGCTCCAAGGGACAAAGCACAGATACGCAGTATTTT. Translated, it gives CASSSKGQSTDTQYF.

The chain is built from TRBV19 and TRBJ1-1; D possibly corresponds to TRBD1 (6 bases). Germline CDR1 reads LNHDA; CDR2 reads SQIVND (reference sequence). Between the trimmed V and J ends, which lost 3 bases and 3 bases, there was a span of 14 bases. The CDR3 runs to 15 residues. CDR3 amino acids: CASSIRGARDTEAFF. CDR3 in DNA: TGTGCCAGTAGTATTCGGGGGGCAAGAGACACTGAAGCTTTCTTT.

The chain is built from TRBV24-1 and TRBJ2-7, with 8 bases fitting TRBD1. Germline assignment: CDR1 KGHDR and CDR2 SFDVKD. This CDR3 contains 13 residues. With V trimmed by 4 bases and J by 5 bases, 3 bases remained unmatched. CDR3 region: CATSETGVNEQYF. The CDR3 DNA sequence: TGTGCCACCAGTGAGACAGGGGTTAACGAGCAGTACTTC.

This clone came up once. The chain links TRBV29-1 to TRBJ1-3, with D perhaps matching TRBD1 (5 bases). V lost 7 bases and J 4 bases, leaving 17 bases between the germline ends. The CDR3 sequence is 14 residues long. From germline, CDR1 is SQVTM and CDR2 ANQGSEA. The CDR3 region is CSDSRVPTGNTIYF. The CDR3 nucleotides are TGCAGCGACTCCAGGGTACCCACCGGAAACACCATATATTTT.

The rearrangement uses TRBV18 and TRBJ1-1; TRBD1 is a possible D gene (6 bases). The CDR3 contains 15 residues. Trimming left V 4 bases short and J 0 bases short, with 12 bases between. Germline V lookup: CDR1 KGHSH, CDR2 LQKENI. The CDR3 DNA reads TGTGCCAGCTCACGGGGCGGGGGCATGAACACTGAAGCTTTCTTT. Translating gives CASSRGGGMNTEAFF.

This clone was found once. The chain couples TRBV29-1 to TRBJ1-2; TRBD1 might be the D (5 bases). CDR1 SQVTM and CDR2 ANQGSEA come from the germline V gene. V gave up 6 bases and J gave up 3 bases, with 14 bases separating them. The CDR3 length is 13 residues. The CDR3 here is CSVPGGVYYGYTF. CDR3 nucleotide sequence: TGCAGCGTGCCCGGGGGGGTCTACTATGGCTACACCTTC.

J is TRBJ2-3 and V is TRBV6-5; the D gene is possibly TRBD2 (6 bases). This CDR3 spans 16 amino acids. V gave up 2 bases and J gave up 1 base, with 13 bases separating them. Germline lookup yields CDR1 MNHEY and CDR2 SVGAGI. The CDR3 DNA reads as TGTGCCAGCAGTTACGGTGGGCGGGGAGGCACAGATACGCAGTATTTT. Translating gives CASSYGGRGGTDTQYF.

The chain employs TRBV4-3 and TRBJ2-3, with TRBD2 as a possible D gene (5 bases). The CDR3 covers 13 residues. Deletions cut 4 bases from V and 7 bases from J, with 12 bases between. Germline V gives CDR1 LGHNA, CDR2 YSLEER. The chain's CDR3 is CASSPSPLNTQYF. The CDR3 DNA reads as TGCGCCAGCAGCCCTAGCCCCTTGAATACGCAGTATTTT.

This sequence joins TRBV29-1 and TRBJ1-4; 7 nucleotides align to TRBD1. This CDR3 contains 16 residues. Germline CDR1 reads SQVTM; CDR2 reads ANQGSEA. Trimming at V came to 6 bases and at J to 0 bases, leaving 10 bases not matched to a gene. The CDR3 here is CSVAGTASSTNEKLFF. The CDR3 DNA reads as TGCAGCGTAGCCGGGACAGCGAGTTCAACTAATGAAAAACTGTTTTTT.

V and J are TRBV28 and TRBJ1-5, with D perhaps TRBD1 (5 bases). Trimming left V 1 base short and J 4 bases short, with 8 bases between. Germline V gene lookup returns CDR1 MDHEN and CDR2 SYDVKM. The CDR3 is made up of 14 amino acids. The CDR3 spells CASSLYRLNQPQHF. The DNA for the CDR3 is TGTGCCAGCAGTTTATACAGGTTGAATCAGCCCCAGCATTTT.

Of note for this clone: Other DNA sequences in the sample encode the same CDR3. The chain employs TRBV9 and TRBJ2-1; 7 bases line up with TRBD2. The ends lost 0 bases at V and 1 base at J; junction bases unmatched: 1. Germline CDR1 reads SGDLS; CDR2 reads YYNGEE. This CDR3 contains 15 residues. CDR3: CASSVAGGSYNEQFF. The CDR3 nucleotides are TGTGCCAGCAGCGTAGCGGGGGGATCCTACAATGAGCAGTTCTTC.

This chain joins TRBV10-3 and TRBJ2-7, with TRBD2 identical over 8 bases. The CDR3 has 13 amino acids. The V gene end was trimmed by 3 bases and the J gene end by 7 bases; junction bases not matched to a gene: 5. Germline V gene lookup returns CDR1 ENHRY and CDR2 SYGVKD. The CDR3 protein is CAISELSSGEQYF. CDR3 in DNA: TGTGCCATCAGTGAACTTTCTAGCGGGGAGCAGTACTTC.

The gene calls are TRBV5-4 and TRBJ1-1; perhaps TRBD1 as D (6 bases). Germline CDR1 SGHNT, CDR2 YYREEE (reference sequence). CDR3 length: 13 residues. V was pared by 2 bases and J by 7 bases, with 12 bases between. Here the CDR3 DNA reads TGTGCCAGCAGCTTCCTCAGGGGTAATGAAGCTTTCTTT. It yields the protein CASSFLRGNEAFF.

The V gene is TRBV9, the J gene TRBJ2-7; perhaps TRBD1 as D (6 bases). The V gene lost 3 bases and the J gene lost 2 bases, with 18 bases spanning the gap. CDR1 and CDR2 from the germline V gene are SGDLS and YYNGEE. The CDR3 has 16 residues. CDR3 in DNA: TGTGCCAGCAGCGCAAGCACCATGGACAGCCCCTACGAGCAGTACTTC. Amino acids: CASSASTMDSPYEQYF.

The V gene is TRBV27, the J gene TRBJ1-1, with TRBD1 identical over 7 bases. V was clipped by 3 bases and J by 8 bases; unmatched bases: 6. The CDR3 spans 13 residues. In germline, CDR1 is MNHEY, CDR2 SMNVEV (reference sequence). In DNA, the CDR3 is TGTGCCAGCAGTTTGTGGCAGGGGGTAGAAGCTTTCTTT. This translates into CASSLWQGVEAFF.

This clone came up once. The CDR3 nucleotides are TGTGCCAGCAGCTCGGCCGGGTCCAACAATCAGCCCCAGCATTTT. It is translated as CASSSAGSNNQPQHF. The rearrangement joins TRBV7-9 to TRBJ1-5; D is undetermined. CDR3 length: 15 residues. Per the germline V gene, CDR1 is SEHNR and CDR2 is FQNEAQ (reference sequence). The germline V and J ends were trimmed by 4 bases and 3 bases, with 13 bases remaining between them. Using reference TRBV7-9 and TRBJ1-5 for the parts outside the CDR3, the full variable domain is DTGVSQNPRHKITKRGQNVTFRCDPISEHNRLYWYRQTLGQGPEFLTYFQNEAQLEKSRLLSDRFSAERPKGSFSTLEIQRTEQGDSAMYLCASSSAGSNNQPQHFGDGTRLSIL.

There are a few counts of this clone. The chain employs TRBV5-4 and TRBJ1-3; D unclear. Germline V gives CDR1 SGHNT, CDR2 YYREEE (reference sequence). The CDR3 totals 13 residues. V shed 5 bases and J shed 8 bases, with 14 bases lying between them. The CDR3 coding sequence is TGTGCCAGCAGTTCAGATAGGAGGGACACCATATATTTT. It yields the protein CASSSDRRDTIYF.

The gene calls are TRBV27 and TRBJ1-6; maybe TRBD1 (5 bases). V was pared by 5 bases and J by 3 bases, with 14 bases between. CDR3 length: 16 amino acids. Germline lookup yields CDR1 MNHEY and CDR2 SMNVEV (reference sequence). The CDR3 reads CASSTLDTLYNSPLHF. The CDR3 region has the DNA TGTGCCAGCAGTACCTTGGACACCCTCTATAATTCACCCCTCCACTTT.

CDR3 in DNA: TGTGCCAGCAGCTTGCGCAGGTACAATGAGCAGTTCTTC. Translated: CASSLRRYNEQFF. V gene TRBV7-3 combines with J gene TRBJ2-1, with unresolved D. Germline V CDR1 and CDR2: SGHTA, FQGTGA. V was clipped by 3 bases and J by 4 bases, with 7 bases between them. The CDR3 extends over 13 amino acids. Combining the CDR3 with reference TRBV7-3 and TRBJ2-1 gives the whole variable domain GAGVSQTPSNKVTEKGKYVELRCDPISGHTALYWYRQSLGQGPEFLIYFQGTGAADDSGLPNDRFFAVRPEGSVSTLKIQRTERGDSAVYLCASSLRRYNEQFFGPGTRLTVL.

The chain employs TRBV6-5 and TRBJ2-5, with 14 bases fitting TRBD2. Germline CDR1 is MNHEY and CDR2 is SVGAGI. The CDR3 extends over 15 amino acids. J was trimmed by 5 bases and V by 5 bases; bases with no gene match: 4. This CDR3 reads CASSRTSGGRETQYF. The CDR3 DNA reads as TGTGCCAGCAGTCGGACTAGCGGGGGGAGGGAGACCCAGTACTTC.

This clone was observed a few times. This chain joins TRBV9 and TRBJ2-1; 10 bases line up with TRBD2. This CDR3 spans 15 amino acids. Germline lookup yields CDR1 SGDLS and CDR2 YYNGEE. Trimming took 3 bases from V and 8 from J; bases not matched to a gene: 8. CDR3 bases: TGTGCCAGCAGCGCTGTAGCGGGAGGAGCGGATGAGCAGTTCTTC. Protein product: CASSAVAGGADEQFF.

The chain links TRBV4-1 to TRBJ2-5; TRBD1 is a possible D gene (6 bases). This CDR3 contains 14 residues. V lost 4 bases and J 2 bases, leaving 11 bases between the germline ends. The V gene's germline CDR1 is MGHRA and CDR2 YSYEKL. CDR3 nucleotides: TGCGCCAGCAGCCTCGGGACACGTCAAGAGACCCAGTACTTC. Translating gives CASSLGTRQETQYF.